This TCR beta chain came from a study of control samples from healthy donors and cancer patients. Sequencing was performed with immunoSEQ multiplex PCR; in TCRdb, only in-frame clones are kept and a portion is missing. The sample has some 150,000 clones; 94% are singletons. Sequencing was carried out using blood. The TCR originated in a man aged 40-50 years in good health.

As DNA, the CDR3 is TGTGCCAGCAGTCCTCGGCAGCTGAACACTGAAGCTTTCTTT. Translating gives CASSPRQLNTEAFF. The chain carries TRBV6-5 and TRBJ1-1; no clear D. The CDR3 runs 14 residues. CDR1 is MNHEY, CDR2 SVGAGI, per germline. Trimming shortened V by 5 bases and J by 0 bases, and 10 bases separated the two germline ends.